This TCR beta chain was documented in a study of blood T cell repertoires in COVID-19. Overall study: The United States, Italy and Spain supplied acute and convalescent COVID-19 samples. In each case, the material was cDNA or gDNA derived from T cells, B-cell-depleted T cells, or PBMCs.

Clones were read by immunoSEQ multiplex PCR, and TCRdb kept only the in-frame ones, dropping some. The table has 250,000 to 300,000 clones, about 85% seen once. This CDR3 has 17 amino acids. CDR1 is SNHLY and CDR2 is FYNNEI in the germline V gene. Losses at the gene ends were 5 bases for V and 6 bases for J; bases not matched to a gene: 15. Sequencing used peripheral blood. This chain links TRBV2 with TRBJ1-5; 8 bases are shared with TRBD1. The source of this sequence is a man between 18 and 29 years old with active or convalescent COVID-19. CDR3 amino acids: CASSPLNLNRGGQPQHF. In DNA, the CDR3 is TGTGCCAGCAGTCCACTCAATTTAAACAGGGGGGGTCAGCCCCAGCATTTT.